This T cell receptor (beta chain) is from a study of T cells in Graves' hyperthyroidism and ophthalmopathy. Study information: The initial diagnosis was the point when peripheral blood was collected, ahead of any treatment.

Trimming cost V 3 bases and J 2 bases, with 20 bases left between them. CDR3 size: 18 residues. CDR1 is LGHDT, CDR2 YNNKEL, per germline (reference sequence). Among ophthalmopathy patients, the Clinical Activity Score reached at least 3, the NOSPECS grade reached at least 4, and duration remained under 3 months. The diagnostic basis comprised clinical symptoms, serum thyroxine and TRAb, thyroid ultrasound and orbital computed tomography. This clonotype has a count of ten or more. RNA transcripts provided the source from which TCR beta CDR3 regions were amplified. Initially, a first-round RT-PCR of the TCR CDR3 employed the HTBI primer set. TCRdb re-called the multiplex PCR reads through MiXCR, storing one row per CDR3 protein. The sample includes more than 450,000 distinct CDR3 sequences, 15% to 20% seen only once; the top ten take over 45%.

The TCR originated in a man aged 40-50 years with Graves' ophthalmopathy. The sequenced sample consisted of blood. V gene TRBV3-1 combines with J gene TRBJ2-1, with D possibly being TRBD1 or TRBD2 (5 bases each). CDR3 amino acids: CASSQALLGAGAYNEQFF. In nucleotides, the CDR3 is TGTGCCAGCAGCCAGGCCCTCCTTGGGGCGGGCGCCTACAATGAGCAGTTCTTC.